The T cell receptor beta chain described here comes from a study of shared clonotypes between healthy human individuals. Findings of the study overall: Limitation of the genetic and exposure-history diversity represented came from the few donors. An anticipated effect of sequencing depth on clonotype sharing among donors was recognized.

Sequencing was at deep level. Sequencing was performed with immunoSEQ multiplex PCR; in TCRdb, only in-frame clones are kept and a portion is missing. The repertoire includes roughly 570,000 clones, 95% to 98% of them detected once, and more than 0.3% sits in the top ten. CD8 cells classed as naive were CD45RO-negative and positively selected for CCR7, excluding terminally differentiated effector memory CD45RA+ cells. Per germline, CDR1 PRHDT and CDR2 FYEKMQ (reference sequence). J gave up 8 bases and V 5 bases, and 6 bases lay outside the gene matches. This CDR3 is 15 amino acids long. Concerning this clone: Its antigen is not known.

This clonotype originated in a man aged 30-40 years in good health. Material for sequencing was naive CD8+ T cells sorted from blood. The V gene is TRBV13, the J gene TRBJ1-4; TRBD1 matches at 12 bases. This CDR3 is CASSDTGTGGEKLFF. DNA for the CDR3: TGTGCCAGCAGCGACACCGGGACAGGGGGCGAAAAACTGTTTTTT.